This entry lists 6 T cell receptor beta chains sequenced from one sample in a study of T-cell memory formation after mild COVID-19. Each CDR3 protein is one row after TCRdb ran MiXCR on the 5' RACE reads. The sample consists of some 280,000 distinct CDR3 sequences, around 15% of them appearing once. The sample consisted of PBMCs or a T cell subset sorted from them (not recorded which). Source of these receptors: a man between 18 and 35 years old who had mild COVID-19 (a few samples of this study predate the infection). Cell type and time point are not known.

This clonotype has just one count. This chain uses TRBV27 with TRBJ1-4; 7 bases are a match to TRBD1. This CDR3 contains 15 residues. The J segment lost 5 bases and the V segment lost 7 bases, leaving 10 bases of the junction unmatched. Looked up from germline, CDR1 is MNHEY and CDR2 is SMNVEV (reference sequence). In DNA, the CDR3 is TGTGCCAGCAAGCCGACAGGGCGTCTAAATGAAAAACTGTTTTTT. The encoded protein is CASKPTGRLNEKLFF.

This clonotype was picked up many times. The CDR3 DNA is TGTGCCAGCAGCTTAGGGTTTATGAGGGGCAAGTCTGGGGCCAACGTCCTGACTTTC. As protein: CASSLGFMRGKSGANVLTF. The chain has TRBV7-2 and TRBJ2-6; D might be TRBD1 or TRBD2, each matching 5 bases. Germline CDR1 is SGHTA and CDR2 is FQGNSA. V lost 1 base to trimming and J lost 1 base, with 17 bases between them. The CDR3 is made up of 19 amino acids.

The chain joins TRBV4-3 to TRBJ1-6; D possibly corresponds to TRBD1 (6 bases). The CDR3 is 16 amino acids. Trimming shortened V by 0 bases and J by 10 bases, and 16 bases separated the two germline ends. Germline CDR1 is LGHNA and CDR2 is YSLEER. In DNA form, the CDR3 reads TGCGCCAGCAGCCAAGATCGTAGGGGGGGATACTCACCCCTCCACTTT. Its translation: CASSQDRRGGYSPLHF.

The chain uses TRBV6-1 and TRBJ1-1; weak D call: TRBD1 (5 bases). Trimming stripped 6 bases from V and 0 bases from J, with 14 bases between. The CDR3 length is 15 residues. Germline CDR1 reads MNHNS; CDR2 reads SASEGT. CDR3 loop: CASRPRGLMNTEAFF. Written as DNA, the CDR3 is TGTGCCAGCAGGCCACGGGGCCTTATGAACACTGAAGCTTTCTTT.

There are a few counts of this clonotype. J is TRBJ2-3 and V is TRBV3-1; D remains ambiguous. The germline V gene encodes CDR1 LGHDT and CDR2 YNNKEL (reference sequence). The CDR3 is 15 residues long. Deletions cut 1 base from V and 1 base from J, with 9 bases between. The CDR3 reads CASSQGGPRTDTQYF. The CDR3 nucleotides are TGTGCCAGCAGCCAAGGCGGACCCCGCACAGATACGCAGTATTTT.

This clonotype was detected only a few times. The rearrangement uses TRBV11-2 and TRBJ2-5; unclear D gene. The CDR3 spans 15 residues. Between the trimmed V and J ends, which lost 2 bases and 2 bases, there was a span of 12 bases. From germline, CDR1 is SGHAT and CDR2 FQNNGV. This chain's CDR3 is CASSLYKAAQETQYF. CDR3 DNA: TGTGCCAGCAGCTTATATAAGGCAGCACAAGAGACCCAGTACTTC.